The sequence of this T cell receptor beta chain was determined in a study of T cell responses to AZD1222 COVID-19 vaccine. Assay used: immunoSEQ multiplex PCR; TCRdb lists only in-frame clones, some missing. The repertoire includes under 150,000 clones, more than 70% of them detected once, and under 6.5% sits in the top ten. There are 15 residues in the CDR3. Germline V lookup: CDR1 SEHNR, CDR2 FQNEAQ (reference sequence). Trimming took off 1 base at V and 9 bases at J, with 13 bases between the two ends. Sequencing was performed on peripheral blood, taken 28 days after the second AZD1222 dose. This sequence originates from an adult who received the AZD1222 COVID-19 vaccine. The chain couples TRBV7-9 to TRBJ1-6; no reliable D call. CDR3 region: CASSLGYEVTSPLHF. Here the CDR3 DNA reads TGTGCCAGCAGCTTAGGGTACGAGGTTACTTCACCCCTCCACTTT.